The next 9 T cell receptor beta chains were all read from a single sample in a study of neoadjuvant anti-PD-1 for oral cavity cancer. As to time point: after neoadjuvant nivolumab, at surgical resection. Data came from immunoSEQ multiplex PCR; TCRdb stores just in-frame clones and leaves some out. The sample shows tens of thousands of clones, roughly 29% of them seen only once. The source was tumor tissue, collected after nivolumab (anti-PD-1) treatment. The receptors were gathered from a person aged 35 to 85 with oral cavity squamous cell carcinoma.

This clone appeared a few times. The chain carries TRBV5-6 and TRBJ1-2; D not resolved. The V gene's germline CDR1 is SGHDT and CDR2 YYEEEE. The CDR3 sequence is 14 residues long. Trimming removed 6 bases from V and 8 bases from J, with 20 bases in between. The CDR3 sequence is CASTIVGQQSGYTF. The CDR3 region has the DNA TGTGCCAGCACCATCGTTGGGCAGCAAAGCGGCTACACCTTC.

In this sample, this clone turned up a few times. The chain couples TRBV9 to TRBJ1-1, with a tentative D call TRBD1 (5 bases). Germline V lookup: CDR1 SGDLS, CDR2 YYNGEE. CDR3 size: 14 residues. V was trimmed by 3 bases and J by 2 bases, leaving 11 bases between them. CDR3 region: CASSAFGGNTEAFF. DNA for the CDR3: TGTGCCAGCAGCGCCTTCGGGGGTAACACTGAAGCTTTCTTT.

This clone was detected many times. The rearrangement joins TRBV11-2 to TRBJ2-7, with D unclear. Germline CDR1 SGHAT, CDR2 FQNNGV. The CDR3 runs 16 residues. V was pared by 1 base and J by 3 bases, with 16 bases between. CDR3 sequence reads: CASSLALRPLSYEQYF. The CDR3 region has the DNA TGTGCCAGCAGCTTAGCCCTCCGTCCGCTAAGCTACGAGCAGTACTTC.

This chain links TRBV29-1 with TRBJ1-1; D ambiguous. The CDR3 extends over 14 amino acids. CDR1 and CDR2 (germline): SQVTM, ANQGSEA. Trimming took off 3 bases at V and 0 bases at J, with 11 bases between the two ends. Here the CDR3 DNA reads TGCAGCGTTGAGGGCGGTTTTATGAACACTGAAGCTTTCTTT. Its translation: CSVEGGFMNTEAFF.

This clone showed up just a few times. The rearrangement links TRBV15 to TRBJ1-5; TRBD1 is a possible D gene (5 bases). Trimming removed 5 bases at V and 4 bases at J, with 12 bases between. Germline V gene lookup returns CDR1 LNHNV and CDR2 YYDKDF (reference sequence). The CDR3 spans 14 residues. This CDR3 is CATSSRGGNQPQHF. Written as DNA, the CDR3 is TGTGCCACCAGCTCTCGGGGGGGGAATCAGCCCCAGCATTTT.

The chain uses TRBV6-6 and TRBJ2-1; 7 nucleotides line up with TRBD2. Losses at the gene ends were 5 bases for V and 4 bases for J; bases not matched to a gene: 8. The germline V gene encodes CDR1 MNHNY and CDR2 SVGAGI (reference sequence). CDR3 size: 15 residues. The CDR3 loop is CASSPPLAEYNEQFF. The CDR3 DNA reads TGTGCCAGCAGTCCACCCCTAGCGGAATACAATGAGCAGTTCTTC.

The V call is TRBV6-5, the J call TRBJ2-7; D possibly matches TRBD1 or TRBD2 (5 bases each). V was clipped by 0 bases and J by 2 bases, with 11 bases between them. Germline V gives CDR1 MNHEY, CDR2 SVGAGI. CDR3 length: 15 residues. CDR3: CASSYSIQGAYEQYF. The CDR3 nucleotides read TGTGCCAGCAGTTACTCGATCCAGGGAGCCTACGAGCAGTACTTC.

This chain joins TRBV27 and TRBJ2-1; TRBD2 agrees at 10 bases. Trimming took 2 bases from V and 8 from J; bases not matched to a gene: 3. The germline V gene has CDR1 MNHEY and CDR2 SMNVEV (reference sequence). This CDR3 is 14 amino acids long. The CDR3 here is CASSLKLAGYEQFF. In nucleotides, the CDR3 is TGTGCCAGCAGTTTAAAACTAGCGGGGTATGAGCAGTTCTTC.

The CDR3 here is CASSLGGTTRDTQYF. For the CDR3, the DNA is TGTGCCAGCAGCTTAGGAGGGACTACACGAGATACGCAGTATTTT. The rearrangement links TRBV11-3 to TRBJ2-3; 7 bases fit TRBD2. CDR3 length equals 15 residues. Germline V lookup: CDR1 SGHNT, CDR2 YENEEA. V trimming: 1 base; J trimming: 5 bases; junction bases outside the gene matches: 6.